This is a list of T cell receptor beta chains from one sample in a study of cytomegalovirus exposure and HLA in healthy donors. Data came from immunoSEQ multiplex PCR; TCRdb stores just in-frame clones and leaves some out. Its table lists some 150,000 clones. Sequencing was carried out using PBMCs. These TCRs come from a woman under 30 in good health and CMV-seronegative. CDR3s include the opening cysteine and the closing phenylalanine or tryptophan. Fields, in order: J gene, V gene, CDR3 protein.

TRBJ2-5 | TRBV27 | CASGQLAGAVQETQYF
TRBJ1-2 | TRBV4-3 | CASSQDSGNGYTF
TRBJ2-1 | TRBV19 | CASTIDGGTYNEQFF
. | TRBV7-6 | CASSLRGQVYEQYF
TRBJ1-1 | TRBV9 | CASSPLTAGEAFF
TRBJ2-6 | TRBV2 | CAIPLPSRTAGANVLTF
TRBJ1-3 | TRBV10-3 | CAIRDGGAEGNTIYF
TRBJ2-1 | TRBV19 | CASKQGMNEQFF
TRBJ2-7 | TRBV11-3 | CASTTRGTGSLREQYF
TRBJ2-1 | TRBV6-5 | CASTRQAGLYNEQFF
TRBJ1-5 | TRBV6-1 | CASSEPATGIRSNQPQHF
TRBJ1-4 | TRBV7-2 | CASSLAKLPNEKLFF
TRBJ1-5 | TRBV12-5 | CASGNRVNQPQHF
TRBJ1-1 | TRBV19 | CASSKWTGGDSSEAFF
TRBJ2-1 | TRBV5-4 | CASTSISQGRDEQFF
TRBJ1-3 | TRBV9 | CASSPPWGDSAGNTIYF
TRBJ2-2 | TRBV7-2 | CASSVQGGRGELFF
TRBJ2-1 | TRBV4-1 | CASSHPLENSYNEQFF